This record covers a single TCR beta chain. This specimen comes from a study of blood T cell repertoires in COVID-19. Overall study: Samples of COVID-19 (acute and convalescent) were obtained from the United States, Italy and Spain. PBMCs, B-cell-depleted T cells, or T cells were the source of the cDNA or gDNA that made up the material.

Per germline, CDR1 SGHAT and CDR2 FQNNGV. This CDR3 is built from 16 residues. The V segment lost 2 bases and the J segment 4 bases; nucleotides outside the gene matches: 6. As processed by the authors: Nucleated cell number was recorded as an estimate derived from reference gene primer amplification. TCRdb keeps only in-frame clones here, not all; method: immunoSEQ multiplex PCR. V and J calls plus clone size are reproduced from that table; the DNA served to infer D and trimming. The sample has 75,000 to 95,000 clones, about 90% seen once. This receptor was identified in a human donor in a cohort sampled during active COVID-19. The sequencing sample was made of peripheral blood. The chain employs TRBV11-2 and TRBJ2-3; 10 bases match TRBD2. CDR3 sequence: CASSLQGLAEADTQYF. In nucleotides, the CDR3 is TGTGCCAGCAGCTTACAAGGACTAGCGGAAGCAGATACGCAGTATTTT.